This T cell receptor (beta chain) was obtained from a study of blood T cell repertoires in COVID-19. Looked up from germline, CDR1 is ENHRY and CDR2 is SYGVKD. The junction had 8 bases not matched to a gene; V was cut back by 6 bases and J by 7 bases. The CDR3 totals 15 residues. Sequencing used immunoSEQ multiplex PCR; TCRdb keeps in-frame clones, though not all of them. The sample has hundreds of thousands of clones, around 85% seen once. Sequencing input: PBMCs or T cells enriched from blood (not recorded which). The TCR originated in a woman aged 45-59 years who had recovered from COVID-19. The chain carries TRBV10-3 and TRBJ2-1; 11 nucleotides line up with TRBD1. CDR3 DNA sequence: TGTGCCATCAGGGCCGGACAGGGGGCGAGTAATGAGCAGTTCTTC. This gives the protein CAIRAGQGASNEQFF.